A single sample is the source of the 19 T cell receptor beta chains below, sequenced in a study of cytomegalovirus exposure and HLA in healthy donors. PCR employed 60 Vbeta and 13 Jbeta primers. The repertoire was sequenced with immunoSEQ multiplex PCR; TCRdb's copy has only in-frame clones and lacks some. The table lists 80,000 to 95,000 clones, around 67% of them singletons, with 2% to 2.5% in the top ten. The material sequenced was PBMCs. These receptors were taken from a human donor in good health.

The V gene is TRBV5-1, the J gene TRBJ1-1; the D gene is possibly TRBD1 (6 bases). The CDR3 totals 15 residues. Germline values: CDR1 SGHRS, CDR2 YFSETQ. Trimming took off 0 bases at V and 1 base at J, with 10 bases between the two ends. Here the CDR3 reads CASSLAGVGNTEAFF. In DNA form, the CDR3 reads TGCGCCAGCAGCTTGGCAGGGGTCGGGAACACTGAAGCTTTCTTT. Supplemented by reference TRBV5-1 and TRBJ1-1, the full variable domain reads KAGVTQTPRYLIKTRGQQVTLSCSPISGHRSVSWYQQTPGQGLQFLFEYFSETQRNKGNFPGRFSGRQFSNSRSEMNVSTLELGDSALYLCASSLAGVGNTEAFFGQGTRLTVV.

V and J are TRBV6-6 and TRBJ2-1; possibly TRBD2 for D (5 bases). Germline lookup yields CDR1 MNHNY and CDR2 SVGAGI (reference sequence). The CDR3 totals 13 residues. V shed 6 bases and J shed 10 bases, with 16 bases lying between them. CDR3: CASSRLGEGEQFF. Here the CDR3 DNA reads TGTGCCAGCAGCCGACTGGGAGAGGGCGAGCAGTTCTTC.

The chain couples TRBV15 to TRBJ1-1; 10 bases agree with TRBD1. The V gene end was trimmed by 8 bases and the J gene end by 0 bases; junction bases not matched to a gene: 6. The CDR3 loop spans 15 amino acids. CDR1 is LNHNV, CDR2 YYDKDF, per germline (reference sequence). The CDR3 is CATSDRGSMNTEAFF. The CDR3 DNA reads TGTGCCACCTCGGACAGGGGGTCGATGAACACTGAAGCTTTCTTT.

This chain links TRBV27 with TRBJ2-7, with 7 bases that match TRBD1. Unmatched junction bases numbered 6, after V lost 1 base and J lost 0 bases. This CDR3 comprises 16 residues. From germline, CDR1 is MNHEY and CDR2 SMNVEV (reference sequence). The CDR3 sequence is CASSLYPTGSSYEQYF. The CDR3 region has the DNA TGTGCCAGCAGTTTATATCCGACAGGGAGCTCCTACGAGCAGTACTTC.

This chain uses TRBV4-2 with TRBJ2-1, with D perhaps matching TRBD2 (7 bases). The CDR3 length is 16 residues. V was shortened by 2 bases and J by 2 bases, with 13 bases between the two germline ends. The germline V gene encodes CDR1 LGHNA and CDR2 YNFKEQ. As DNA, the CDR3 is TGTGCCAGCAGCCAATACGGGGGGCCTACCTACAATGAGCAGTTCTTC. It is translated as CASSQYGGPTYNEQFF.

J is TRBJ1-1 and V is TRBV7-3; D is uncertain. The CDR3 consists of 13 residues. V was cut by 5 bases and J by 2 bases, with 9 bases left in between. Germline CDR1 reads SGHTA; CDR2 reads FQGTGA. CDR3 region: CASSRVRNTEAFF. The DNA of the CDR3 is TGTGCCAGCAGCCGAGTTAGAAACACTGAAGCTTTCTTT.

This sequence joins TRBV4-3 and TRBJ2-4; 8 bases align to TRBD1. V lost 0 bases, J lost 1 base, and 11 bases stayed unmatched. Germline CDR1 is LGHNA and CDR2 is YSLEER. The CDR3 loop spans 19 amino acids. CDR3 in amino acids: CASSQDGVTGGRAKNIQYF. Here the CDR3 DNA reads TGCGCCAGCAGCCAAGACGGGGTCACAGGGGGTCGGGCCAAAAACATTCAGTACTTC.

This clone was picked up a small number of times. This chain joins TRBV5-6 and TRBJ1-3, with D maybe TRBD1 (5 bases). Trimming cost V 4 bases and J 2 bases, with 10 bases left between them. Germline V CDR1 and CDR2: SGHDT, YYEEEE. The length of the CDR3 is 14 residues. The CDR3 DNA is TGTGCCAGCAGCGGAGGGGAGGCTGGAAACACCATATATTTT. Encoded protein: CASSGGEAGNTIYF.

The chain uses TRBV4-1 and TRBJ1-4; 10 bases fit TRBD1. After removal of 0 bases from V and 2 bases from J, the junction contained 3 bases not matched to a gene. This CDR3 is built from 17 residues. Per the germline V gene, CDR1 is MGHRA and CDR2 is YSYEKL. CDR3 amino acids: CASSQDPGQGTNEKLFF. CDR3 bases: TGCGCCAGCAGCCAAGACCCGGGACAGGGGACTAATGAAAAACTGTTTTTT.

Turning to this clone: One junction end disagrees with the germline gene, perhaps due to a read error. The chain joins TRBV19 to TRBJ2-2, with 11 positions matching TRBD1. There are 16 residues in the CDR3. Germline assignment: CDR1 LNHDA and CDR2 SQIVND (reference sequence). CDR3 nucleotides: TGTGCCAGTGGTATAGGACAGGGGGCACACACCGGGGAGCTGTTTTTT. Its translation: CASGIGQGAHTGELFF. Supplemented by reference TRBV19 and TRBJ2-2, the full variable domain reads DGGITQSPKYLFRKEGQNVTLSCEQNLNHDAMYWYRQDPGQGLRLIYYSQIVNDFQKGDIAEGYSVSREKKESFPLTVTSAQKNPTAFYLCASGIGQGAHTGELFFGEGSRLTVL.

The V call is TRBV19, the J call TRBJ1-2; D might be TRBD1 (6 bases). Looked up from germline, CDR1 is LNHDA and CDR2 is SQIVND (reference sequence). This CDR3 has 13 residues. V lost 7 bases, J lost 3 bases, and 12 bases lay in between. CDR3 amino acids: CASMDRLYYGYTF. The CDR3 DNA is TGTGCCAGTATGGACAGACTATACTATGGCTACACCTTC. Drawing the rest from reference TRBV19 and TRBJ1-2, the complete variable domain is DGGITQSPKYLFRKEGQNVTLSCEQNLNHDAMYWYRQDPGQGLRLIYYSQIVNDFQKGDIAEGYSVSREKKESFPLTVTSAQKNPTAFYLCASMDRLYYGYTFGSGTRLTVV.

The sample holds a few counts of this clone. The rearrangement joins TRBV29-1 to TRBJ2-4; a weak D match, TRBD2 (5 bases). Germline V gene sequence: CDR1 SQVTM, CDR2 ANQGSEA. CDR3 length: 11 amino acids. With 4 bases removed from V and 7 bases from J, the gap between germline ends came to 8 bases. The CDR3 here is CSVATGNIQYF. CDR3 nucleotide sequence: TGCAGCGTTGCAACGGGGAACATTCAGTACTTC.

This clone came up a few times. The chain recombines TRBV7-9 with TRBJ1-1; D not resolved. The V and J ends lost 5 bases and 6 bases respectively, with 13 bases between them. CDR1 is SEHNR and CDR2 is FQNEAQ in the germline V gene (reference sequence). The CDR3 runs to 13 residues. CDR3 region: CASSENQGAEAFF. CDR3 DNA sequence: TGTGCCAGCAGCGAAAACCAAGGAGCTGAAGCTTTCTTT.

The rearrangement links TRBV5-6 to TRBJ1-6; D unresolved. This CDR3 is built from 17 residues. CDR1 is SGHDT, CDR2 YYEEEE, per germline. Trimming took 1 base from V and 0 from J, leaving 11 bases between them. The chain's CDR3 is CASSLYGSSSYNSPLHF. The DNA for the CDR3 is TGTGCCAGCAGCTTGTATGGGAGCAGCTCCTATAATTCACCCCTCCACTTT.

The gene calls are TRBV18 and TRBJ1-3, with D possibly being TRBD1 (5 bases). This CDR3 is 15 amino acids long. V was cut by 2 bases and J by 4 bases, with 12 bases left in between. Germline V gene lookup returns CDR1 KGHSH and CDR2 LQKENI. The CDR3 bases are TGTGCCAGCTCACCATGGGAAGGGGAAGGAAACACCATATATTTT. Protein product: CASSPWEGEGNTIYF.

The chain is built from TRBV6-5 and TRBJ1-1; 12 bases are shared with TRBD1. The CDR3 is 15 residues long. Germline V gene lookup returns CDR1 MNHEY and CDR2 SVGAGI. V lost 6 bases to trimming and J lost 7 bases; unmatched junction nucleotides: 9. The CDR3 nucleotides read TGTGCCAGCAGCCGGAGGGACAGGGGGCAAGATGAAGCTTTCTTT. It specifies CASSRRDRGQDEAFF.

The chain joins TRBV7-2 to TRBJ2-1, with 9 bases that match TRBD1. The V and J ends lost 6 bases and 7 bases, in that order; junction bases with no gene match: 10. This CDR3 comprises 15 residues. CDR1 is SGHTA and CDR2 is FQGNSA in the germline V gene. CDR3 nucleotide sequence: TGTGCCAGCAGACCCACCGGGACAGGGTCTAATGAGCAGTTCTTC. Translating it yields CASRPTGTGSNEQFF.

The chain is built from TRBV6-6 and TRBJ1-5; 11 nucleotides align to TRBD1. Germline lookup yields CDR1 MNHNY and CDR2 SVGAGI (reference sequence). V shed 2 bases, J shed 7 bases, and the junction held 4 bases outside the gene matches. The CDR3 covers 15 residues. CDR3 DNA sequence: TGTGCCAGCAGTTACCGGGACAGGGGGGGACAGCCCCAGCATTTT. Its translation: CASSYRDRGGQPQHF.

In its sample, this clone was seen a few times. The V gene is TRBV7-2, the J gene TRBJ1-2; tentative D call: TRBD1 (5 bases). Germline-derived CDR1 and CDR2 are SGHTA and FQGNSA. The CDR3 runs 14 residues. Trimming pared 1 base from V and 5 bases from J, leaving 11 bases between. The CDR3 coding sequence is TGTGCCAGCAGCTTAGAGTGGCAGGGATATGGCTACACCTTC. Amino acids: CASSLEWQGYGYTF.